The 19 T cell receptor beta chains listed next were all sequenced from one sample in a study of tissue T cells after allogeneic stem cell transplantation. Repertoires were generated with immunoSEQ multiplex PCR, while TCRdb's copy carries only in-frame clones and drops some. Of 2,000 to 3,000 clones listed, about half are singletons. This sample's time point: mouse harvest day 14 after allogeneic transplant. Each mouse received 10^7 T-cell-depleted marrow cells plus 10^6 splenic CD5+ T cells by tail vein. The specimen sequenced was gut tissue. These receptors originate from a female BALB/c mouse given C57BL/6 T cells with graft-versus-host disease after an allogeneic hematopoietic cell transplant.

With respect to this clone: Gene names follow the mouse nomenclature. The part of the CDR3 DNA that was read is TGCTCCAGCAGTCAATCGAGGGGAGGCAACACCGGGCAGCTCTAC. It encodes CSSSQSRGGNTGQLY. From start to end, the CDR3 is CSSSQSRGGNTGQLYF. The rearrangement uses TRBV23 and TRBJ2-2; the table's D call, TRBD1, has no DNA check behind it. The read ends 1 residue early relative to the CDR3; the germline J gene fills the gap. This CDR3 is built from 16 residues. Looked up from germline, CDR1 is KGHTA and CDR2 is FQNQQP.

By sample share, this clone is large. Germline and genes here are mouse. The CDR3 is cut off 1 residue early in the read; its end comes from the germline J gene. The chain recombines TRBV23 with TRBJ2-4; the table's D call of TRBD2 was not tested on the DNA. Germline V gene data show CDR1 as KGHTA and CDR2 as FQNQQP. This CDR3 has 16 amino acids. The covered CDR3 bases are TGCTCCAGCAGTCCGGACTGGGGCACTAGTCAAAACACCTTGTAC. Protein product: CSSSPDWGTSQNTLY. The entire CDR3 protein is CSSSPDWGTSQNTLYF. The full variable domain, in which reference TRBV23 and TRBJ2-4 provide the parts outside the CDR3, is DAAVTQKPRYLIKMKGQEAEMKCIPEKGHTAVFWYQQKQSKELKFLIYFQNQQPLDQIDMVKERFSAVCPSSSLCSLGIRTCEAEDSALYLCSSSPDWGTSQNTLYFGAGTRLSVL.

Regarding this clone: The listed genes are named as in mouse. The read is 1 residue too short to cover the CDR3 end, so that end is filled in from the germline J gene. The gene calls are TRBV3 and TRBJ2-7, with 12 bases aligning to TRBD2. V lost 5 bases to trimming and J lost 6 bases; unmatched junction nucleotides: 5. Germline CDR1 SNHLY, CDR2 FYNGKV (reference sequence). The CDR3 is 14 amino acids. The sequenced CDR3 bases are TGTGCCAGCAGCCAGACTGGGGGGGCGAGTGAACAGTAC. Amino acids: CASSQTGGASEQY. In full, the CDR3 reads CASSQTGGASEQYF.

As concerns this clone: The germline and genes are mouse ones. The read finishes 1 residue shy of the CDR3 end, and the germline J gene is used to complete it. This chain joins TRBV23 and TRBJ2-4; the table's D call, TRBD2, has no DNA check behind it. The CDR3 is 14 amino acids. Germline assignment: CDR1 KGHTA and CDR2 FQNQQP. The chain's CDR3 is CSSSQSLGGNTLYF. Incomplete CDR3 DNA: TGCTCCAGCAGTCAATCTCTGGGGGGAAACACCTTGTAC.

With respect to this clone: The genes and germline here are from mouse. The read ends 1 residue early relative to the CDR3; the germline J gene fills the gap. V gene TRBV3 combines with J gene TRBJ2-4, with D perhaps matching TRBD2 (5 bases). The CDR3 length is 13 residues. Looked up from germline, CDR1 is SNHLY and CDR2 is FYNGKV (reference sequence). V was cut by 0 bases and J by 6 bases, with 7 bases left in between. CDR3 amino acids: CASSLAGVNTLYF. The sequenced CDR3 bases are TGTGCCAGCAGCTTAGCTGGGGTTAACACCTTGTAC.

A note on this clone: These gene names are mouse names. The read ends 1 residue shy of where the CDR3 ends; the end is completed using the germline J gene. The J gene is TRBJ2-5, the V gene TRBV13-2, with 7 bases identical to TRBD2. The CDR3 covers 13 residues. The V gene end was trimmed by 2 bases and the J gene end by 3 bases; junction bases not matched to a gene: 0. The germline CDR1 and CDR2 sequences are NNHNN and SYGAGS (reference sequence). CDR3 amino acids: CASGDWGQDTQYF. The DNA read from the CDR3 is TGTGCCAGCGGTGACTGGGGGCAAGACACCCAGTAC.

A remark on this clone: Gene labels here are mouse ones. The read terminates 1 residue before the CDR3 end, so the remaining end is supplied by the germline J gene. The chain carries TRBV3 and TRBJ2-7, with no clear D. CDR1 is SNHLY and CDR2 is FYNGKV in the germline V gene (reference sequence). V dropped 1 base and J dropped 3 bases, with 7 bases sitting between them. This CDR3 has 13 amino acids. CDR3 DNA, as far as it was read: TGTGCCAGCAGCTTAGATGCCAGCTATGAACAGTAC. Translation: CASSLDASYEQY. The entire CDR3 protein reads CASSLDASYEQYF.

About this clone: Gene names are the mouse ones. The read halts 1 residue ahead of the CDR3 end, with the missing end drawn from the germline J gene. The rearrangement links TRBV13-1 to TRBJ1-1, with 7 positions matching TRBD1. The CDR3 has 13 amino acids. The V segment lost 5 bases and the J segment 1 base; nucleotides outside the gene matches: 2. Germline assignment: CDR1 NSHNY and CDR2 SYGAGN. The CDR3: CASRWTGNTEVFF. Partial CDR3 DNA: TGTGCCAGCAGGTGGACAGGGAACACAGAAGTCTTC.

Notes on this clone: Mouse gene names apply. The CDR3 end is not reached by the read, which stops 1 residue before it; the germline J gene fills it in. The chain uses TRBV23 and TRBJ2-3. Germline CDR1 KGHTA, CDR2 FQNQQP. The CDR3 consists of 16 residues. The CDR3 sequence: CSSSQSGSPSAETLYF. Incomplete CDR3 DNA: TGCTCCAGCAGTCAATCGGGAAGCCCTAGTGCAGAAACGCTGTAT.

As regards this clone: Gene names and germline match the mouse. The CDR3 end is not reached by the read, which stops 1 residue before it; the germline J gene fills it in. The V and J genes are TRBV26 and TRBJ2-5; D might be TRBD1 or TRBD2, each matching 6 bases. The ends were cut back, 2 bases at V and 5 bases at J, with 8 bases in the middle. The CDR3 is made up of 13 amino acids. From germline, CDR1 is KGHPV and CDR2 FQNQEV (reference sequence). The sequenced part of the CDR3 DNA is TGTGCCAGCAGTCTGGGGGGCGGAGACACCCAGTAC. Its protein product is CASSLGGGDTQY. The entire CDR3 sequence reads CASSLGGGDTQYF.

About this clone itself: The gene names given are mouse names. The CDR3 is cut off 1 residue early in the read; its end comes from the germline J gene. This rearrangement joins TRBV26 to TRBJ1-3; a weak D match, TRBD1 (5 bases). Germline V gene data show CDR1 as KGHPV and CDR2 as FQNQEV (reference sequence). Trimming pared 2 bases from V and 0 bases from J, leaving 5 bases between. This CDR3 has 14 residues. The CDR3: CASSLGGSGNTLYF. Partial CDR3 DNA: TGTGCCAGCAGTCTGGGGGGTTCTGGAAATACGCTCTAT.

Details on this clone: The gene symbols are mouse symbols. The covered CDR3 bases are TGTGCCAGCAGTTCGAGGGTTTCTGGAAATACGCTCTAT. Its protein is CASSSRVSGNTLY. In full, the CDR3 reads CASSSRVSGNTLYF. This chain uses TRBV26 with TRBJ1-3; no reliable D call. The sequenced fragment ends 1 residue before the CDR3 boundary, so the rest is inferred from the germline J gene. Germline lookup yields CDR1 KGHPV and CDR2 FQNQEV (reference sequence). Trimming pared 5 bases from V and 0 bases from J, leaving 8 bases between. This CDR3 is 14 amino acids long.

Of note for this clone: Each gene name is a mouse one. CDR3 amino acids: CASSDAGLGGNYAEQFF. CDR3 DNA (partial): TGTGCCAGCAGTGATGCGGGACTGGGGGGGAACTATGCTGAGCAGTTC. The rearrangement uses TRBV13-1 and TRBJ2-1, with 13 bases that match TRBD2. The sequence runs out 1 residue before the end of the CDR3; the remainder is reconstructed from the germline J gene. Germline-derived CDR1 and CDR2 are NSHNY and SYGAGN. J gave up 1 base and V 0 bases, and 1 base lay outside the gene matches. The CDR3 covers 17 residues.

This clone was picked up a small number of times. Mouse names are used for the genes. The CDR3 end falls 1 residue outside the read, so it is completed with the germline J gene. The J gene is TRBJ2-1, the V gene TRBV29; D might be TRBD1 or TRBD2, each matching 5 bases. Trimming left V 9 bases short and J 7 bases short, with 16 bases between. Germline V CDR1 and CDR2: MSHET, SYDVDS. The CDR3 contains 13 residues. Incomplete CDR3 DNA: TGTGCTAGGGTCCTGGGCAGGGAGGCTGAGCAGTTC. Its protein product is CARVLGREAEQF. The full CDR3 reads CARVLGREAEQFF.

Note on this clone: Gene names refer to mouse genes. The sequence runs out 1 residue before the end of the CDR3; the remainder is reconstructed from the germline J gene. This rearrangement joins TRBV26 to TRBJ2-3; D not resolved. Trimming cost V 4 bases and J 6 bases, with 11 bases left between them. This CDR3 region has 13 residues. Germline loops: CDR1 KGHPV, CDR2 FQNQEV (reference sequence). The sequenced CDR3 bases are TGTGCCAGCAGTCCGGACGGAGGGGAAACGCTGTAT. Translation gives CASSPDGGETLY. The entire CDR3 reads CASSPDGGETLYF.

With regard to this clone: Germline is not matched at one junction end, which may reflect a read error. The gene names here belong to mouse. The missing CDR3 end, 1 residue past where the read stops, is filled in from the germline J gene. The chain couples TRBV12-1 to TRBJ1-3; possible D gene TRBD1, 6 bases. Germline CDR1 is SGHSN and CDR2 is HYEKVE. The CDR3 loop spans 14 amino acids. The sequenced part of the CDR3 DNA is TGTGCCAGCTCCTGGACAGTTTCTGGGAATACGCTCTAT. It is translated as CASSWTVSGNTLY. The entire CDR3 protein is CASSWTVSGNTLYF. Supplemented by reference TRBV12-1 and TRBJ1-3, the full variable domain reads DSGVVQSPRHIIKEKGGRSVLTCIPISGHSNVVWYQQTLGKELKFLIQHYEKVERDKGFLPSRFSVQQFDDYHSEMNMSALELEDSAMYFCASSWTVSGNTLYFGEGSRLIVV.

With regard to this clone: Germline and genes: mouse. The sequenced part of the CDR3 DNA is TGTGCCAGCAGTCTGAACACAAACACAGAAGTCTTC. It encodes CASSLNTNTEVF. The whole CDR3 reads CASSLNTNTEVFF. The rearrangement links TRBV26 to TRBJ1-1; D gene uncertain. The read halts 1 residue ahead of the CDR3 end, with the missing end drawn from the germline J gene. The germline V gene encodes CDR1 KGHPV and CDR2 FQNQEV (reference sequence). This CDR3 is built from 13 residues. V lost 2 bases and J 0 bases, leaving 4 bases between the germline ends.

To note about this clone: Mouse gene names apply. CDR3 bases read: TGTGCCAGCAGTCTGGGGGACACAGAAGTCTTC. Its protein is CASSLGDTEVF. The whole CDR3 sequence is CASSLGDTEVFF. The V call is TRBV26, the J call TRBJ1-1; D is unclear. The read ends 1 residue before the CDR3 terminus; that terminus is restored from the germline J gene. Germline CDR1 and CDR2: KGHPV and FQNQEV (reference sequence). This CDR3 is built from 12 residues. Deletions cut 2 bases from V and 3 bases from J, with 4 bases between.

On this clone itself: All gene names here are mouse names. The CDR3 extends 1 residue past the end of the read, so its final part is completed from the germline J gene. The chain has TRBV19 and TRBJ2-2; 8 bases are a match to TRBD1. Germline values: CDR1 FNHDT, CDR2 SITEND (reference sequence). The V segment lost 7 bases and the J segment 4 bases; nucleotides outside the gene matches: 9. The CDR3 extends over 15 amino acids. The sequenced CDR3 bases are TGTGCCAGCGGGAAAGACAGGGGAGGCACCGGGCAGCTCTAC. This translates into CASGKDRGGTGQLY. The entire CDR3 is CASGKDRGGTGQLYF.